Each of the 2 T cell receptor beta chains below was sequenced from the same sample in a study of blood T cell repertoires in COVID-19 (TCRdb year 2020). Library preparation used the immunoSEQ multiplex PCR assay. Sourced from immuneACCESS, this table was stored by TCRdb with only in-frame sequences that have V and J called. A share of the clones is absent; for the studies checked, an unresolved V gene accounts for under half, and the remainder has no known explanation. This sample holds over 300,000 clones; roughly 89% were observed only once. The top ten clones comprise approximately 6.2% of the sample. Sequenced input: peripheral blood. These receptors originate from a man aged 18 to 30 with active or convalescent COVID-19.

A remark on this clone: Other DNA sequences in this sample translate to the same CDR3. This chain uses TRBV7-2 with TRBJ2-7; D is perhaps TRBD2 (5 bases). The V and J ends lost 4 bases and 0 bases respectively, with 7 bases between them. Looked up from germline, CDR1 is SGHTA and CDR2 is FQGNSA. This CDR3 region has 13 residues. The CDR3, as DNA: TGTGCCAGCAGCTCCGGAGGCTCCTACGAGCAGTACTTC. This gives the protein CASSSGGSYEQYF. Variable domain in full (rest from reference TRBV7-2 and TRBJ2-7): GAGVSQSPSNKVTEKGKDVELRCDPISGHTALYWYRQSLGQGLEFLIYFQGNSAPDKSGLPSDRFSAERTGGSVSTLTIQRTQQEDSAVYLCASSSGGSYEQYFGPGTRLTVT.

This chain uses TRBV7-9 with TRBJ2-1; 9 bases map to TRBD2. The CDR3 extends over 15 amino acids. Trimming took 3 bases from V and 5 from J; bases not matched to a gene: 5. Germline CDR1 is SEHNR and CDR2 is FQNEAQ (reference sequence). The CDR3 region has the DNA TGTGCCAGCAGCTTGTGGCTAGCGGGAAACAATGAGCAGTTCTTC. It specifies CASSLWLAGNNEQFF.